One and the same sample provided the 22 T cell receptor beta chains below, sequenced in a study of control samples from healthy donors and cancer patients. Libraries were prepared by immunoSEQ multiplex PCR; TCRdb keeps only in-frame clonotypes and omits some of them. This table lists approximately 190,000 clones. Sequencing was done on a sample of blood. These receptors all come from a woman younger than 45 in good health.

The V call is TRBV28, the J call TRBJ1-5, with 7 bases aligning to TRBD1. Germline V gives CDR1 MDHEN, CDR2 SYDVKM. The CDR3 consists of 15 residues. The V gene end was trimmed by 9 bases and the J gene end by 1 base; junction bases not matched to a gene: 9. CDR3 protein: CASLGGGASNQPQHF. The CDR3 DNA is TGTGCCAGTTTAGGAGGGGGCGCGAGCAATCAGCCCCAGCATTTT.

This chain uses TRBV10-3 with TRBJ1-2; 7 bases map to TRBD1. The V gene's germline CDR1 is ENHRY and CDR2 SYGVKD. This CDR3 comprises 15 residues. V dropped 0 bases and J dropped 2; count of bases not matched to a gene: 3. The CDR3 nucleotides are TGTGCCATCAGTGAGTCCCAGGGGGGAAACTATGGCTACACCTTC. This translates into CAISESQGGNYGYTF.

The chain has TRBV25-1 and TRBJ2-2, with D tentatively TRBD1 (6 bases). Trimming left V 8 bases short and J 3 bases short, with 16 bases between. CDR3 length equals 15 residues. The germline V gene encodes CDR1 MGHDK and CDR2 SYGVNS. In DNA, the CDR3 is TGTGCCAGCGGCCCAGGGGAGATTTACACCGGGGAGCTGTTTTTT. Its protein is CASGPGEIYTGELFF.

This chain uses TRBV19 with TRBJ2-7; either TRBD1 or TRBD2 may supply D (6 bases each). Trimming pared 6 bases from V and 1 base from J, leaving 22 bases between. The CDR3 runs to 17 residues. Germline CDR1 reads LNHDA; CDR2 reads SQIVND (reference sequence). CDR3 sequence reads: CASSGPGHSAGSYEQYF. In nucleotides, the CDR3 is TGTGCCAGTAGCGGCCCGGGACATTCCGCGGGGTCCTACGAGCAGTACTTC.

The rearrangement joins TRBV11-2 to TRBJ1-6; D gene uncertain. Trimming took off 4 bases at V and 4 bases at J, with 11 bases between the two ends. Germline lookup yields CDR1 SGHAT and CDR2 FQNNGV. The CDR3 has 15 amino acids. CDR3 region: CASSSRGAYNSPLHF. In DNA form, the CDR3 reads TGTGCCAGCAGCTCCCGAGGAGCTTATAATTCACCCCTCCACTTT.

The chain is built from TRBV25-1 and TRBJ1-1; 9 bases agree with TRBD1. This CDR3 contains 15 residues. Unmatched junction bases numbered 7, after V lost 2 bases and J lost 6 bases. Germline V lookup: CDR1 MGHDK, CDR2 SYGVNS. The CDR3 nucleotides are TGTGCCAGCAGTGAAGGGGACAGGGTTTCAGCTGAAGCTTTCTTT. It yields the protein CASSEGDRVSAEAFF.

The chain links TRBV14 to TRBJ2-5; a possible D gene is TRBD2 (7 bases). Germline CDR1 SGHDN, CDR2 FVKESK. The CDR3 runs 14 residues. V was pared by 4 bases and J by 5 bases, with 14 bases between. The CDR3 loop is CASSPRTRGETQYF. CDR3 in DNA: TGTGCCAGCAGCCCCAGGACTAGGGGGGAGACCCAGTACTTC.

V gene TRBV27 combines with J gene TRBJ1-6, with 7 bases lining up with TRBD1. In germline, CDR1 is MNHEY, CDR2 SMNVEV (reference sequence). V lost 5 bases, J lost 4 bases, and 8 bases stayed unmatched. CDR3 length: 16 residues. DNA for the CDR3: TGTGCCAGCAGTGCAGACAGGGCCCTGTATAATTCACCCCTCCACTTT. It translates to CASSADRALYNSPLHF.

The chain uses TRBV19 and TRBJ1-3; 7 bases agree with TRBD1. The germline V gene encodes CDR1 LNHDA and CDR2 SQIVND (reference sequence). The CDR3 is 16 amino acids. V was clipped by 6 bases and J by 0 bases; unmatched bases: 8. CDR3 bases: TGTGCCAGTAGGAGGACAGGCATTGACTCTGGAAACACCATATATTTT. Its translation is CASRRTGIDSGNTIYF.

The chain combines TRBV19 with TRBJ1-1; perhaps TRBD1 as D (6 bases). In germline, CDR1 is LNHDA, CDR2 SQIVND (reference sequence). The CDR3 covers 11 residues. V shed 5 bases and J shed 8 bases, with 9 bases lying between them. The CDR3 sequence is CASSWQGEAFF. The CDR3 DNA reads TGTGCCAGTAGTTGGCAGGGGGAAGCTTTCTTT.

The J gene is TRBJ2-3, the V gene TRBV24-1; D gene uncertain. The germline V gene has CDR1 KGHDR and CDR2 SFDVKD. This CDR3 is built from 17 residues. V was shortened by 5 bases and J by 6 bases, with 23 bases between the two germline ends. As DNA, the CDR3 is TGTGCCACCAGTGTCGAGCTAATCCCGAGCGCCCCGGATACGCAGTATTTT. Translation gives CATSVELIPSAPDTQYF.

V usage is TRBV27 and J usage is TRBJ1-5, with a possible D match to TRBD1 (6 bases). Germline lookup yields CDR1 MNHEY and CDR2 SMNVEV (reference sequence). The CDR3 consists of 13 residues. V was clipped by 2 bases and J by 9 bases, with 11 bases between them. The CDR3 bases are TGTGCCAGCAGTTTACAGGGGTTGGGGCCCCAGCATTTT. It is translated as CASSLQGLGPQHF.

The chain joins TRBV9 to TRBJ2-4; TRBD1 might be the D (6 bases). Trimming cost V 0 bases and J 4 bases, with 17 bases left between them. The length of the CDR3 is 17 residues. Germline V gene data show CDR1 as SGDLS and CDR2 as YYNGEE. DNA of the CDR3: TGTGCCAGCAGCGTAGGCGGGCAGGGGCCGTATAAAAACATTCAGTACTTC. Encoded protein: CASSVGGQGPYKNIQYF.

The DNA of the CDR3 is TGTGCCAGCAGTTTGCAGGGGGGAGGGGAGACCCAGTACTTC. Translated, it gives CASSLQGGGETQYF. J is TRBJ2-5 and V is TRBV28, with D tentatively TRBD1 or TRBD2 (7 bases each). From germline, CDR1 is MDHEN and CDR2 SYDVKM. With 3 bases removed from V and 5 bases from J, the gap between germline ends came to 13 bases. The CDR3 has 14 residues.

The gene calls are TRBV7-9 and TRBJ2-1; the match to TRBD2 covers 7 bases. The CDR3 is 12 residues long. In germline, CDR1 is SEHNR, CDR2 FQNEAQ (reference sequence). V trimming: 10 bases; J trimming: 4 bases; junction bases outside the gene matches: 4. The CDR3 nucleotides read TGTGCCATAAATAGCGGGTACAATGAGCAGTTCTTC. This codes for CAINSGYNEQFF.

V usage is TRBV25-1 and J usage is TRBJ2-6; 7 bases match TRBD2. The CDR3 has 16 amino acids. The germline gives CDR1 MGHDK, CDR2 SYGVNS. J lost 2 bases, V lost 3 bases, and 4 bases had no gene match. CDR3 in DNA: TGTGCCAGCAGTGACCCACGGGGGGCTGGGGCCAACGTCCTGACTTTC. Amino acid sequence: CASSDPRGAGANVLTF.

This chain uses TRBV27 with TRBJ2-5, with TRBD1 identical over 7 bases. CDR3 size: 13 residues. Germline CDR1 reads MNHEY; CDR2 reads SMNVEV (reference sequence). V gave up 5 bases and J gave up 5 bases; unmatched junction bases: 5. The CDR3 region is CASSPDRVETQYF. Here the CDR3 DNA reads TGTGCCAGCAGTCCCGACAGGGTGGAGACCCAGTACTTC.

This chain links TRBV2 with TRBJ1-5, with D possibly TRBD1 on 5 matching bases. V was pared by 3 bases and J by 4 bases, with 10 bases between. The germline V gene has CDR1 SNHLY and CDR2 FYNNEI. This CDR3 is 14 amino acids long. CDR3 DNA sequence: TGTGCCAGCAGTGAGGGGCTTGGGAATCAGCCCCAGCATTTT. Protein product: CASSEGLGNQPQHF.

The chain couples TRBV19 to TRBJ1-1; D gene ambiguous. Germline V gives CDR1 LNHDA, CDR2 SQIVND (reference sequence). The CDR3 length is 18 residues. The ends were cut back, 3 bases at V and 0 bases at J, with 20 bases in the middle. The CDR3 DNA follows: TGTGCCAGTAGTATCCGGGTCCGGCCCCTTTACATGAACACTGAAGCTTTCTTT. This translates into CASSIRVRPLYMNTEAFF.

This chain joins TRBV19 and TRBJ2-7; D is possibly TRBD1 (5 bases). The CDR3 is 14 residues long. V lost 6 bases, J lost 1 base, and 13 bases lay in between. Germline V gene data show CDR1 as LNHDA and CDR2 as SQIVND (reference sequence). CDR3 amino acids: CASRGRGESYEQYF. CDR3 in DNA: TGTGCCAGTAGAGGTAGGGGTGAATCCTACGAGCAGTACTTC.

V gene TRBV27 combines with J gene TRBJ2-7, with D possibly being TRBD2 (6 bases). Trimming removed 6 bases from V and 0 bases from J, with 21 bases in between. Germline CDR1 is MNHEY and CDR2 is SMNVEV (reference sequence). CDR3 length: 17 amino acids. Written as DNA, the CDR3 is TGTGCCAGCAGAAACCCCAGGAGGGGCCGGAGCTCCTACGAGCAGTACTTC. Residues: CASRNPRRGRSSYEQYF.

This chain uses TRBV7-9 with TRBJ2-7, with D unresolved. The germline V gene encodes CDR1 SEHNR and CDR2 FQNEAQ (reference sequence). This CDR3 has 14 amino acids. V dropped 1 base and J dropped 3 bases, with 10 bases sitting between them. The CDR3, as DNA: TGTGCCAGCAGCTTAGGGTCTCTGGACTACGAGCAGTACTTC. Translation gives CASSLGSLDYEQYF.